This TCR beta chain was captured in a study of blood T cell repertoires in COVID-19. Study background: Samples taken during acute and convalescent COVID-19 were collected in the United States, Italy and Spain. In each case, the material was cDNA or gDNA derived from T cells, B-cell-depleted T cells, or PBMCs.

Germline V gene data show CDR1 as SGHTA and CDR2 as FQGNSA. The V and J ends lost 5 bases and 1 base, in that order; junction bases with no gene match: 7. This CDR3 is 15 amino acids long. Original handling: The assay estimated nucleated cells by amplifying reference gene primers. Assay: immunoSEQ multiplex PCR; the TCRdb copy retains only in-frame clones and omits some. V and J calls and clone size are given by that table; D and trimming were obtained from the DNA. Seen here are roughly 200,000 clones, roughly 86% observed once, and the top ten hold 3% to 3.5%. This sequence was found in a man between 60 and 75 years old with acute or convalescent COVID-19. The sample was peripheral blood. The chain carries TRBV7-2 and TRBJ2-5; 7 nucleotides agree with TRBD1. The CDR3 DNA is TGTGCCAGCAGCCCTCCCGGGACAGCCCAAGAGACCCAGTACTTC. It specifies CASSPPGTAQETQYF.